This TCR beta chain was identified in a study of blood T cell repertoires in COVID-19. Germline V gene sequence: CDR1 SEHNR, CDR2 FQNEAQ (reference sequence). Trimming pared 6 bases from V and 7 bases from J, leaving 18 bases between. The CDR3 runs to 14 residues. Sequenced by immunoSEQ multiplex PCR; TCRdb stores in-frame clones only, minus some. This sample carries about 270,000 clones, approximately 90% of them seen once, and the ten largest clones take 2% to 2.5%. Study members were between about 18 and 95 years old and lived in roughly 24 US regions. Clinical histories supplied by participants themselves formed the basis of cohort assignment. Before being deemed recovered, Cohort 3 donors had two negative PCRs, clearance, or symptom resolution.

The sequenced material came from PBMCs or T cells enriched from blood (not recorded which). This chain uses TRBV7-9 with TRBJ1-1; D perhaps matches TRBD1 (5 bases). This TCR derives from a young woman who had recovered from COVID-19. Written as DNA, the CDR3 is TGTGCCAGCAGACTACACTCACAGGCAGTTGAAGCTTTCTTT. Residues: CASRLHSQAVEAFF.